Listed below are T cell receptor beta chains from one sample, sequenced in a study of T cells expressing NK-cell markers. TCRdb processed the 5' RACE reads again and assigns one entry to each CDR3 protein, with no DNA. The sample includes some 150,000 distinct CDR3 sequences. The material sequenced was blood T cells: a sorted CD56 or NKG2C T cell subset, CD4+ or CD8+ T cells, or bulk PBMC T cells (not recorded which). Source of these receptors: a man aged 18 to 30 in good health. Both conserved end residues are part of each CDR3.

V gene	J gene	CDR3 protein
TRBV11-2	TRBJ2-5	CASSPLAGALETQYF
TRBV4-3	TRBJ2-1	CASSLRTGGRDEQFF
TRBV28	TRBJ2-7	CASSFERQGFSYEQYF
TRBV6-5	TRBJ1-4	CASSYSAGDGKLFF
TRBV24-1	TRBJ2-7	CATSDATGGTYEQYF
TRBV12-3/TRBV12-4	TRBJ2-3	CASSLASGAYTDTQYF
TRBV12-3/TRBV12-4	TRBJ2-1	CASSLVGGVDEQFF
TRBV6-4	TRBJ1-1	CASSVGEGTEAFF
TRBV6-2/TRBV6-3	TRBJ2-1	CASSPGGRGYNEQFF
TRBV28	TRBJ2-7	CASSLEGQSYEQYF
TRBV3-1	TRBJ2-2	CASSPRGGLNTGELFF
TRBV12-3/TRBV12-4	TRBJ1-6	CASSPGTGVSPLHF
TRBV28	TRBJ2-2	CASSLTSFFTGELFF
TRBV12-3/TRBV12-4	TRBJ2-3	CASSLIITDTQYF
TRBV12-5	TRBJ2-7	CASGPDRYEQYF
TRBV5-8	TRBJ2-2	CASSSILGTGELFF
TRBV5-1	TRBJ1-1	CASSLAGMTEAFF
TRBV7-7	TRBJ2-5	CASSLRAGLEDRETQYF